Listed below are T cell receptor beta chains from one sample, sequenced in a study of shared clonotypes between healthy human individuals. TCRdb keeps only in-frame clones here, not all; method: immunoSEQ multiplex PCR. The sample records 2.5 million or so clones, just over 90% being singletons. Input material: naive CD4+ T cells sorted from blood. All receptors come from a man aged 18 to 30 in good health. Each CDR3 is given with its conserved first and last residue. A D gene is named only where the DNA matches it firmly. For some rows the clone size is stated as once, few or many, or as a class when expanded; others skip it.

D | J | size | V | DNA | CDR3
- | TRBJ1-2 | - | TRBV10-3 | TGTGCCATCAGTGGCCCCGGGGGCTACACCTTC | CAISGPGGYTF
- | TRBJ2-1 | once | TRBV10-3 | TGTGCCATCAGTGCCTGGCAGGGGGGAGGCAATGAGCAGTTCTTC | CAISAWQGGGNEQFF
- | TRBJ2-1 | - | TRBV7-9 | TGTGCCAGCAGCCGCGGGTCCGGCGGCACCTACAATGAGCAGTTCTTC | CASSRGSGGTYNEQFF
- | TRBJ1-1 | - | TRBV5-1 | TGCGCCAGCAGCTTGGTTGGCAGCCAGAACACTGAAGCTTTCTTT | CASSLVGSQNTEAFF
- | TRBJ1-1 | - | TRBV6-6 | TGTGCCAGTTTTGAGGAGGGGATCCCATCCGCTTTCTTT | CASFEEGIPSAFF
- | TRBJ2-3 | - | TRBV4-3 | TGCGCCAGCAGCCGGGAGAGACGGGGGGCGGCAGATACGCAGTATTTT | CASSRERRGAADTQYF
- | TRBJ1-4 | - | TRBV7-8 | TGTGCCAGCAGCTTTCAAGGGAGCGAAAAACTGTTTTTT | CASSFQGSEKLFF
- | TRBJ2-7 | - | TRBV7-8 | TGTGCCAGCAGCCACGGGTCTAGCTCCTACGAGCAGTACTTC | CASSHGSSSYEQYF
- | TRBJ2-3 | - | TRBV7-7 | TGTGCTAGCAGCTTAGAAGCAGGGGGCACAGATACGCAGTATTTT | CASSLEAGGTDTQYF
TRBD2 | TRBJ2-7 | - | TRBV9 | TGTGCCAGCAGCTCGGGACTAGCGGGGGAGCAGTACTTC | CASSSGLAGEQYF
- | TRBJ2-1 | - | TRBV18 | TGTGCCAGCTCCCTTGGGGGGCTGAGCGGGCAGGATGAGCAGTTCTTC | CASSLGGLSGQDEQFF
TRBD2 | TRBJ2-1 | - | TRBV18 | TGTGCCAGCTCACCCGCACGGGCGGGAGACGGTGTTGAGCAGTTCTTC | CASSPARAGDGVEQFF
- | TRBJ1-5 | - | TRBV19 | TGTGCCAGTAATGGGACCCCTAGCAATCAGCCCCAGCATTTT | CASNGTPSNQPQHF
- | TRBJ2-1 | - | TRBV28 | TGTGCCAGCAGCCCATTCCGGGGTAGTGAGCAGTTCTTC | CASSPFRGSEQFF
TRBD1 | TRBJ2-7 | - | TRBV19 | TGTGCCAGTAGTATAGTCGGGACAGGATCCTACGAGCAGTACTTC | CASSIVGTGSYEQYF
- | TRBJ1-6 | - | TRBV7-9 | TGTGCCAGCAGCTTAGCTGACACCCAACGTAATTCACCCCTCCACTTT | CASSLADTQRNSPLHF
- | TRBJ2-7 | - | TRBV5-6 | TGTGCCAGCAGCTTGGACAGGAGTCTTGGGGAGCAGTACTTC | CASSLDRSLGEQYF
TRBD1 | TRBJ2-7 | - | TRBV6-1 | TGTGCCAGCAGTGAACCCGGACAGGGATACTACGAGCAGTACTTC | CASSEPGQGYYEQYF
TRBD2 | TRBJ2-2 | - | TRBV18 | TGTGCCAGCTCACCCCGATTGAGCGGGGGGGCCGTCGGGGAGCTGTTTTTT | CASSPRLSGGAVGELFF
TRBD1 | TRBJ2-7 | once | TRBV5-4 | TGTGCCAGCAGCCCGGGACAGGGGAACTCCTACGAGCAGTACTTC | CASSPGQGNSYEQYF
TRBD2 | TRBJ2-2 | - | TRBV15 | TGTGCCACCAGCAGAGATCGTAGCGGGAAGGGGGAGCTGTTTTTT | CATSRDRSGKGELFF
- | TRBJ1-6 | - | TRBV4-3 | TGCGCCAGCAGCCAAGCTCCCGACGGGGCGGCCCTCCACTTT | CASSQAPDGAALHF
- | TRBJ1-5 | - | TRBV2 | TGTGCCAGCAGTGAACTCTGGGGGGCTGGTCAGCCCCAGCATTTT | CASSELWGAGQPQHF
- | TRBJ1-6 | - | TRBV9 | TGTGCCAGCAGCGTCGAGAAGGGAGGCTCACCCCTCCACTTT | CASSVEKGGSPLHF
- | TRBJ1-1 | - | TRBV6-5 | TGTGCCAGCAGCCGACTTACAGGTCTTCATGAAGCTTTCTTT | CASSRLTGLHEAFF
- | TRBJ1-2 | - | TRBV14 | TGTGCCAGCAGCCGCGTTAACTATGGCTACACCTTC | CASSRVNYGYTF
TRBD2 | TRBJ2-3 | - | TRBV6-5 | TGTGCCAGCAGTTACTCAGGGGAGGGTACGCAGTATTTT | CASSYSGEGTQYF
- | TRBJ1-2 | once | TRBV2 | TGTGCCAGCAGTGACGCTGGGGGCGGGTATGGCTACACCTTC | CASSDAGGGYGYTF
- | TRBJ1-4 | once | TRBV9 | TGTGCCAGTTCGGACGGGGGCCCGGGGGAAAAACTGTTTTTT | CASSDGGPGEKLFF
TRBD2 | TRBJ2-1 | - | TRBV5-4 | TGTGCCAGCAGCTTGGTTCGCGGGAGGAGCTCCTACAATGAGCAGTTCTTC | CASSLVRGRSSYNEQFF
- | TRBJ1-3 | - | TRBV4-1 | TGCGCCAGCAGCCACGGGGCCTCCTCTTCTGGAAACACCATATATTTT | CASSHGASSSGNTIYF
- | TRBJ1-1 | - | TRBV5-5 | TGTGCCAGCAGCTTTACAGGGCCGAACACTGAAGCTTTCTTT | CASSFTGPNTEAFF
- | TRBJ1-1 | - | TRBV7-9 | TGTGCCAGCAGCCTAACACACTCCAGGGGCTCTATGAACACTGAAGCTTTCTTT | CASSLTHSRGSMNTEAFF
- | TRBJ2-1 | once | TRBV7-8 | TGTGCCAGCAGCTTAGGAGGGGTTTATAATGAGCAGTTCTTC | CASSLGGVYNEQFF
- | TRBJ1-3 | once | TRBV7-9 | TGTGCCAGGGGGGAGAGCTCTGGAAACACCATATATTTT | CARGESSGNTIYF
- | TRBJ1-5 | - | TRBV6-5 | TGTGCCAGCAGTAACAGGGTCCGCAATCAGCCCCAGCATTTT | CASSNRVRNQPQHF
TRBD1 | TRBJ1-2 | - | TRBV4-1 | TGCGCCAGCAGCCAAGATGGGAGGACAGGGGAGGGCTACACCTTC | CASSQDGRTGEGYTF
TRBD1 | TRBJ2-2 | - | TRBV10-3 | TGTGCCACGCACAGGGGAGACACCGGGGAGCTGTTTTTT | CATHRGDTGELFF
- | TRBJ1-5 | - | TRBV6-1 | TGTGCCAGCACAGGGTTTAGCAATCAGCCCCAGCATTTT | CASTGFSNQPQHF
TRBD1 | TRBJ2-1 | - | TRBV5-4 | TGTGCCAGCAGACCCGGGACAGCTACATACGATGAGCAGTTCTTC | CASRPGTATYDEQFF
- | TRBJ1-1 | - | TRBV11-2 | TGTGCCAGCAGCTTACAGGGAGGGATCACTGAAGCTTTCTTT | CASSLQGGITEAFF
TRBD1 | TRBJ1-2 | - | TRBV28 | TGTGCCATCACAGGGGTCGGCTATGGCTACACCTTC | CAITGVGYGYTF
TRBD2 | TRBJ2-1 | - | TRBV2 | TGTGCCAGCAGTGATCTGTTAGGTAGCGGGGGTTGGTATGAGCAGTTCTTC | CASSDLLGSGGWYEQFF
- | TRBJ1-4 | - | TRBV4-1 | TGCGCCAGCAGCCCACCCTTTAGAGGTATTAATGAAAAACTGTTTTTT | CASSPPFRGINEKLFF
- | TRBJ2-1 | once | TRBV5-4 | TGTGCCAGCAGCTTTGACGGGTACAATGAGCAGTTCTTC | CASSFDGYNEQFF
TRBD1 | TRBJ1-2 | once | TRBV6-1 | TGTGCCAGCAGTCAAACCCACAGGGGCCATGGCTACACCTTC | CASSQTHRGHGYTF
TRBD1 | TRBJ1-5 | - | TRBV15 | TGTGCCACCAGCAGGAGATCGACAGGGTTAACTCCTCAGCCCCAGCATTTT | CATSRRSTGLTPQPQHF
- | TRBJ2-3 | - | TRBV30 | TGTGCCTGGGGGGGCCGGACAGGGGGCCTAGCGGGAGGCCGCACAGATACGCAGTATTTT | CAWGGRTGGLAGGRTDTQYF
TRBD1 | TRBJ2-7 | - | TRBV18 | TGTGCCAGCTCACCAGGGACAGGGTTCAACCTCGAGCAGTACTTC | CASSPGTGFNLEQYF
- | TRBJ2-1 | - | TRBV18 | TGTGCCAGCTCACCAGGCATTCAGGATGAGCAGTTCTTC | CASSPGIQDEQFF
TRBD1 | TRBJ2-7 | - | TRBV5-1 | TGCGCCAGCAGCCCTAGGGACAGGGGCCCATCCTACGAGCAGTACTTC | CASSPRDRGPSYEQYF